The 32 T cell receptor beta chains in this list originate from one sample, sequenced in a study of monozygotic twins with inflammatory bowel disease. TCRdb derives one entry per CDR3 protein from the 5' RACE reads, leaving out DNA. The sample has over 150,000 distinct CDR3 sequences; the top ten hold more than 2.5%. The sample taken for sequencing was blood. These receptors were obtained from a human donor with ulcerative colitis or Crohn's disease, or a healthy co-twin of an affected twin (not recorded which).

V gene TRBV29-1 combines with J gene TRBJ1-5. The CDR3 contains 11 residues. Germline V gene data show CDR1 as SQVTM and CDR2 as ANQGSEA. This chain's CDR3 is CSVGSDQPQHF.

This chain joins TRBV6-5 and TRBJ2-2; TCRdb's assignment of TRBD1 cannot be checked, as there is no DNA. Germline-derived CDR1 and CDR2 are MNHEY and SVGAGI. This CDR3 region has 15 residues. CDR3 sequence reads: CASSYSNRVNGELFF.

This CDR3 is CASTYLADQTYEQYF. The rearrangement joins TRBV7-9 to TRBJ2-7. There are 15 residues in the CDR3. Germline V gene lookup returns CDR1 SEHNR and CDR2 FQNEAQ (reference sequence).

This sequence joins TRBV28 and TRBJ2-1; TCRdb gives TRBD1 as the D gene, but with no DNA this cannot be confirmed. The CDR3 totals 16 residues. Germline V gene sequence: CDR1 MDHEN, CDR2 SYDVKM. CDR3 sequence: CASSDPRGQGGDEQFF. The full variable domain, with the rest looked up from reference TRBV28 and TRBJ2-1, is DVKVTQSSRYLVKRTGEKVFLECVQDMDHENMFWYRQDPGLGLRLIYFSYDVKMKEKGDIPEGYSVSREKKERFSLILESASTNQTSMYLCASSDPRGQGGDEQFFGPGTRLTVL.

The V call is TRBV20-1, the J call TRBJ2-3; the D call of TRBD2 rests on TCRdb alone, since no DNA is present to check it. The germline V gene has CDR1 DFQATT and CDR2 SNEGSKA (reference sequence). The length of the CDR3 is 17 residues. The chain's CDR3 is CSADGSASRTSTDTQYF.

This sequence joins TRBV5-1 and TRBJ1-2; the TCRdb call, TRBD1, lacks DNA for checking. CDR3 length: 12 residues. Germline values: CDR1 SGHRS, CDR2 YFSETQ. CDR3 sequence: CASSPSGTGYTF.

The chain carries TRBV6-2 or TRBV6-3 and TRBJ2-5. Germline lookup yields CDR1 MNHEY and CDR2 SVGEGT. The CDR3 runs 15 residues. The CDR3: CASSYSVLLQETQYF.

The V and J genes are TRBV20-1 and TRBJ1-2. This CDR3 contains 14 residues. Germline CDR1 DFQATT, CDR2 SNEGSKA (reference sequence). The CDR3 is CSASLGLANYGYTF.

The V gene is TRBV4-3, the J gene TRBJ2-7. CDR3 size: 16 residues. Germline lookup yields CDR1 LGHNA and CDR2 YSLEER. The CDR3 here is CASSQDRSAGGYEQYF.

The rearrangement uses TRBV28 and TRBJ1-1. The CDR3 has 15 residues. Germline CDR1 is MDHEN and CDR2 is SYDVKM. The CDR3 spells CASSLLGSLNTEAFF.

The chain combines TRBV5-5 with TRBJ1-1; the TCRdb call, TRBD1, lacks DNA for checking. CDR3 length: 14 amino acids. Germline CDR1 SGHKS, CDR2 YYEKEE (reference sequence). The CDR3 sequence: CASSSGTRNTEAFF.

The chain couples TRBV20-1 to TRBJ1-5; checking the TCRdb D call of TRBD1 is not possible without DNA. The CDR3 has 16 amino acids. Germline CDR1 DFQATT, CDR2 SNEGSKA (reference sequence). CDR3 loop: CSAGETGGSGNQPQHF.

The chain's CDR3 is CASSFYRGLGETQYF. The rearrangement joins TRBV5-1 to TRBJ2-5; TCRdb's D call, TRBD1, is unchecked because there is no DNA. From germline, CDR1 is SGHRS and CDR2 YFSETQ. The length of the CDR3 is 15 residues.

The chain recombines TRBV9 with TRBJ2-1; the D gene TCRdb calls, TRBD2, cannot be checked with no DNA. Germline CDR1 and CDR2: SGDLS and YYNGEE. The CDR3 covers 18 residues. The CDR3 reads CASSIHRASGSGYNEQFF.

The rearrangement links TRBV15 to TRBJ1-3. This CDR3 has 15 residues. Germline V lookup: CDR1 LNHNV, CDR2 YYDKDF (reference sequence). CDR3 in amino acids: CATSSRWGTGNTIYF.

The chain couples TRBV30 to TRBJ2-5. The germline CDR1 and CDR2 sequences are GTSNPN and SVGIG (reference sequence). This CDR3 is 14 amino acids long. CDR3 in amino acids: CAWSGTALQETQYF.

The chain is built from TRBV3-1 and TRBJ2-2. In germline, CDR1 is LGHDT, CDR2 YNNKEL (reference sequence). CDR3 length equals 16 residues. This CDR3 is CASSPETIVGTGELFF.

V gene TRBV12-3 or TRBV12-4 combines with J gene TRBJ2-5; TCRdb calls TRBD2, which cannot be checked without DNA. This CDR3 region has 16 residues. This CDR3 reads CASSSMARLPQETQYF.

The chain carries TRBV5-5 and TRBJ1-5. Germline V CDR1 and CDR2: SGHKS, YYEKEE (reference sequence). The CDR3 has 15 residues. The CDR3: CASSWDSYINQPQHF.

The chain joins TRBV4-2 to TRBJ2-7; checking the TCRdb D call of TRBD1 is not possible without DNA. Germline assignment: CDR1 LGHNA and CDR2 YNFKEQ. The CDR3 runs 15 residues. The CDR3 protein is CASSQKGHPAYEQYF.

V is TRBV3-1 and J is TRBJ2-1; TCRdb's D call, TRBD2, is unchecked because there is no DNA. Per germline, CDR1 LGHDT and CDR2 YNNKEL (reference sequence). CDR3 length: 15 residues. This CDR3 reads CASSLNRDFNNEQFF.

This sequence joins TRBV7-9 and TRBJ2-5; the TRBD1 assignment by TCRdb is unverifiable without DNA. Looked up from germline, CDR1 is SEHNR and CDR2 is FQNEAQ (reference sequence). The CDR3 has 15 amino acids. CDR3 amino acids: CASSLMGQTQETQYF.

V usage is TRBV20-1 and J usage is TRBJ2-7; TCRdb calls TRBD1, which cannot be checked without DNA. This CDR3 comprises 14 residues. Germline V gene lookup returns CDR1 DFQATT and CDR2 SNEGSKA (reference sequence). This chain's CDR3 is CSARPDGATYEQYF.

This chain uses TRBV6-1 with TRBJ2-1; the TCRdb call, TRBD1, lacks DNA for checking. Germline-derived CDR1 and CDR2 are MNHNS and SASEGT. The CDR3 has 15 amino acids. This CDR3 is CASRSWTGGPNEQFF.

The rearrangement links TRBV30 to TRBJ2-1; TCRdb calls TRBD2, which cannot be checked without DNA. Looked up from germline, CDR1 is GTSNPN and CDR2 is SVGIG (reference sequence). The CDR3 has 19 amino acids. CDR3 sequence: CAWTWALLAGLSSYNEQFF.

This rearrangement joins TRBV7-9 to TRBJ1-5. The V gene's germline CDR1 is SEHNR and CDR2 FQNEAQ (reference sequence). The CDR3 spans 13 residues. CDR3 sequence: CASSLGQGQPQHF. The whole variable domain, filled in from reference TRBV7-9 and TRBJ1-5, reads DTGVSQNPRHKITKRGQNVTFRCDPISEHNRLYWYRQTLGQGPEFLTYFQNEAQLEKSRLLSDRFSAERPKGSFSTLEIQRTEQGDSAMYLCASSLGQGQPQHFGDGTRLSIL.

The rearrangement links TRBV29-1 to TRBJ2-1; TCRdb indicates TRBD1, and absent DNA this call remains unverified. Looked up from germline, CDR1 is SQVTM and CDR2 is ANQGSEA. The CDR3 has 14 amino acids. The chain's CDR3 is CSVEGVSDYNEQFF.

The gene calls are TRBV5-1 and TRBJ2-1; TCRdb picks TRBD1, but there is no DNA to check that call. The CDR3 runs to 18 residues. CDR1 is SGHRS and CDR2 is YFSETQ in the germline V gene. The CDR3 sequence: CASSPLASTGVSYNEQFF.

CDR3 sequence reads: CASSRTGRRGGYGYTF. The V call is TRBV6-1, the J call TRBJ1-2; the TCRdb call, TRBD1, lacks DNA for checking. Germline CDR1 is MNHNS and CDR2 is SASEGT. The CDR3 covers 16 residues.

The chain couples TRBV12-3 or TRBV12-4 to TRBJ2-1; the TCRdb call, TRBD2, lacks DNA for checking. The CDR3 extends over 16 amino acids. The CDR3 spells CASSPLGLAGSNEQFF.

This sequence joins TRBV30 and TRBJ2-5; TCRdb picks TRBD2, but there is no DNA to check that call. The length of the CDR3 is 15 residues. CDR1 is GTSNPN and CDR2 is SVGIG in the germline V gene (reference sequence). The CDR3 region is CAWGTIGTAQETQYF.

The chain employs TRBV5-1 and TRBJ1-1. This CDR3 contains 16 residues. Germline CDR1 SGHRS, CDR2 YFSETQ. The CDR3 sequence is CASSLVPEMRDTEAFF.